This section outlines one TCR beta chain sequence together with its context. Assay: immunoSEQ multiplex PCR; the TCRdb copy retains only in-frame clones and omits some. The sample has 220,000 or so clones; more than 75% are singletons. Trimming cost V 9 bases and J 7 bases; bases outside gene matches: 7. The CDR3 contains 15 residues. Looked up from germline, CDR1 is LNHDA and CDR2 is SQIVND (reference sequence). These data originate in a study of blood T cell repertoires in COVID-19. For the study at large: Both acute and convalescent COVID-19 samples were obtained from the United States, Italy and Spain.

Individuals aged about 18 to 100 years were recruited from roughly 22 US areas. Cohort assignment relied on participant-reported clinical history. What the recovered Cohort 3 donors had was two negative PCRs, clearance, or symptom resolution. Sequenced material: PBMCs or T cells enriched from blood (not recorded which). This chain joins TRBV19 and TRBJ2-2; 14 nucleotides agree with TRBD2. This sequence was found in a woman in her 50s who had recovered from COVID-19. The CDR3 DNA follows: TGTGCCAGCCAGACCGGGACTAGCGGGAGCGGGGAGCTGTTTTTT. Translating gives CASQTGTSGSGELFF.